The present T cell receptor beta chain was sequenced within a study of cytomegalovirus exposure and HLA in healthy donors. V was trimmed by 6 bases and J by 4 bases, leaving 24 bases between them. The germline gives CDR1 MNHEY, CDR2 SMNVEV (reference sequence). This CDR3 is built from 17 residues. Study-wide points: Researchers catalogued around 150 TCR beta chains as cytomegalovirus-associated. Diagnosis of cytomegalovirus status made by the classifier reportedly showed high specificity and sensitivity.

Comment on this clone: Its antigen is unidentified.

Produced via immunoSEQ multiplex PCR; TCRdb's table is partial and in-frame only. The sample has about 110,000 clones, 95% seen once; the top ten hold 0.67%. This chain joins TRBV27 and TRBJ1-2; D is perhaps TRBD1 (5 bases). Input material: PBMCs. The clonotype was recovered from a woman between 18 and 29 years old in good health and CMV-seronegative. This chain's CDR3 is CASSLSPRTTKTYGYTF. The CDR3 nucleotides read TGTGCCAGCAGCCTATCCCCACGGACAACAAAAACCTATGGCTACACCTTC.